Listed here is a single TCR beta chain. Its antigen is still unknown. At the DNA level, this CDR3 is encoded by other sequences in the same sample as well. The data originate from a study of cytomegalovirus exposure and HLA in healthy donors. Study at large: Across more than 350 genotyped donors, around 82% landed in the Caucasian-associated ancestry cluster.

The PCR was carried out with 60 Vbeta primers and 13 Jbeta primers. Clones were sequenced by immunoSEQ multiplex PCR, and TCRdb holds only the in-frame ones, with some missing. Its clone listing holds roughly 220,000 clones. Overall study results and limits: Later work showed greater clonal expansion in HLA-associated TCR beta chains than in equally common others. In all likelihood, a cluster of highly shared sequence variants was a sequencing artifact.

This CDR3 region has 11 residues. Germline lookup yields CDR1 MNHNS and CDR2 SASEGT. This chain uses TRBV6-1 with TRBJ2-5; D ambiguous. The last part of the DNA fits TRBJ2-7 better; the J call may be wrong. The clonotype was recovered from a girl aged 2 to 9 in good health and CMV-seropositive. Sequencing input: PBMCs. The CDR3 DNA reads as TGTGCCAGCAGTGCTAGCTACGAGCAGTACTTC. It specifies CASSASYEQYF.